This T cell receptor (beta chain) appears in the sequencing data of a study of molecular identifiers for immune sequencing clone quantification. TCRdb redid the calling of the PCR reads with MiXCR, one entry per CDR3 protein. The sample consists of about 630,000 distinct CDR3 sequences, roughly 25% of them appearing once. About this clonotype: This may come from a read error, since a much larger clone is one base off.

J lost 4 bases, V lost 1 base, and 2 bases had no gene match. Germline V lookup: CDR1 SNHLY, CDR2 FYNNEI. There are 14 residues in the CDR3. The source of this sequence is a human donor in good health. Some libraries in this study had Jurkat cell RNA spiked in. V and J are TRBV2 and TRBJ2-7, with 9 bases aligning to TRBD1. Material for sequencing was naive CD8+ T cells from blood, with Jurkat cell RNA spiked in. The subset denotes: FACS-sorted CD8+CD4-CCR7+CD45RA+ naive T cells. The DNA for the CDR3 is TGTGCCAGCAGTGAAGATGGACAGGGGTACGAGCAGTACTTC. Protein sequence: CASSEDGQGYEQYF. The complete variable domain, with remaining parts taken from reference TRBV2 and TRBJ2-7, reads EPEVTQTPSHQVTQMGQEVILRCVPISNHLYFYWYRQILGQKVEFLVSFYNNEISEKSEIFDDQFSVERPDGSNFTLKIRSTKLEDSAMYFCASSEDGQGYEQYFGPGTRLTVT.